This passage covers 29 T cell receptor beta chains from one sample sequenced in a study of T cell responses to AZD1222 COVID-19 vaccine. TCRdb's table, derived via immunoSEQ multiplex PCR, lists solely in-frame clones and lacks some. The sample shows under 150,000 clones, approximately 94% of them seen only once. The specimen comprised peripheral blood, sampled on day 0 of AZD1222 vaccination. The source of these receptors is an adult in good health.

The genes are TRBV5-5 and TRBJ2-5; TRBD1 aligns across 7 bases. The V gene's germline CDR1 is SGHKS and CDR2 YYEKEE (reference sequence). CDR3 length: 14 amino acids. Trimming cost V 0 bases and J 5 bases; bases outside gene matches: 4. CDR3 coding DNA: TGTGCCAGCAGCTTGGTAGAGGGGGCTGAGACCCAGTACTTC. It encodes CASSLVEGAETQYF.

In DNA, the CDR3 is TGTGCCAGCACATTAAGGGTAACTGAAGCTTTCTTT. This sequence encodes CASTLRVTEAFF. The chain carries TRBV12-3 or TRBV12-4 and TRBJ1-1; D not resolved. Deletions cut 7 bases from V and 5 bases from J, with 11 bases between. This CDR3 region has 12 residues.

The chain carries TRBV2 and TRBJ1-3; D not certain. V was clipped by 5 bases and J by 0 bases, with 11 bases between them. The CDR3 has 15 amino acids. The germline V gene has CDR1 SNHLY and CDR2 FYNNEI. CDR3 in DNA: TGTGCCAGCAGTCCAACACCAGTCTCTGGAAACACCATATATTTT. Translation: CASSPTPVSGNTIYF.

The chain is built from TRBV7-3 and TRBJ2-1; TRBD2 agrees at 7 bases. Germline-derived CDR1 and CDR2 are SGHTA and FQGTGA. The CDR3 sequence is 16 residues long. V dropped 5 bases and J dropped 2; count of bases not matched to a gene: 9. This CDR3 reads CASSPSGGRAYNEQFF. Here the CDR3 DNA reads TGTGCCAGCAGCCCTTCTGGGGGGAGGGCCTACAATGAGCAGTTCTTC.

This chain uses TRBV5-1 with TRBJ1-3, with D perhaps TRBD1 (6 bases). Trimming cost V 0 bases and J 2 bases, with 9 bases left between them. Germline V gene lookup returns CDR1 SGHRS and CDR2 YFSETQ. The CDR3 has 15 amino acids. CDR3 coding DNA: TGCGCCAGCAGCTTGGAAGGGGGAGCTGGAAACACCATATATTTT. It codes for CASSLEGGAGNTIYF.

J is TRBJ2-7 and V is TRBV2; 11 bases are shared with TRBD2. The length of the CDR3 is 15 residues. V was pared by 6 bases and J by 2 bases, with 6 bases of the junction left unmatched. CDR1 is SNHLY and CDR2 is FYNNEI in the germline V gene. CDR3 residues: CASRALAGAAYEQYF. CDR3 DNA: TGTGCCAGCAGGGCACTAGCGGGGGCAGCCTACGAGCAGTACTTC.

CDR3 nucleotide sequence: TGTGCCAGTATCCCCAGCGTCGGGCTAGGGTACGGCTACACCTTC. It encodes CASIPSVGLGYGYTF. The V call is TRBV19, the J call TRBJ1-2; D gene unclear. The germline V gene encodes CDR1 LNHDA and CDR2 SQIVND (reference sequence). The germline V and J ends were trimmed by 7 bases and 8 bases, with 23 bases remaining between them. This CDR3 comprises 15 residues.

This chain connects TRBV7-9 to TRBJ2-1; no clear D gene. The ends were cut back, 1 base at V and 4 bases at J, with 8 bases in the middle. Germline CDR1 is SEHNR and CDR2 is FQNEAQ (reference sequence). This CDR3 has 14 amino acids. For the CDR3, the DNA is TGTGCCAGCAGCTTAGAGGTCAGGTACAATGAGCAGTTCTTC. This gives the protein CASSLEVRYNEQFF.

The gene calls are TRBV7-2 and TRBJ2-3; D unresolved. The V end was cut by 5 bases, the J end by 2 bases, with 11 bases between. The CDR3 has 14 amino acids. The germline CDR1 and CDR2 sequences are SGHTA and FQGNSA. Here the CDR3 DNA reads TGTGCCAGCAGCCTCCGGCCTCACACAGATACGCAGTATTTT. Translating gives CASSLRPHTDTQYF.

V gene TRBV6-2 or TRBV6-3 combines with J gene TRBJ1-2; D gene ambiguous. The germline V gene has CDR1 MNHEY and CDR2 SVGEGT. The CDR3 runs to 12 residues. V was trimmed by 5 bases and J by 6 bases, leaving 10 bases between them. The CDR3 is CASSESVDGYTF. In DNA form, the CDR3 reads TGTGCCAGCAGTGAGTCGGTAGATGGCTACACCTTC.

This sequence joins TRBV15 and TRBJ1-5; D remains ambiguous. The CDR3 consists of 13 residues. The V end lost 0 bases, the J end lost 4 bases, and 4 bases lay between the germline ends. The germline CDR1 and CDR2 sequences are LNHNV and YYDKDF (reference sequence). The CDR3 is CATSRDQNQPQHF. As DNA, the CDR3 is TGTGCCACCAGCAGAGACCAGAATCAGCCCCAGCATTTT.

V gene TRBV4-1 combines with J gene TRBJ2-5; 11 bases map to TRBD1. The CDR3 is 15 residues long. The trim removed 4 bases at V and 5 bases at J, leaving 6 bases unmatched. Germline V gives CDR1 MGHRA, CDR2 YSYEKL. The CDR3, as DNA: TGCGCCAGCAGCCCGAGGACAGGGGGCGATGAGACCCAGTACTTC. Its translation: CASSPRTGGDETQYF.

The rearrangement joins TRBV4-1 to TRBJ2-2; D uncertain. The CDR3 spans 16 residues. Trimming shortened V by 0 bases and J by 6 bases, and 14 bases separated the two germline ends. Germline CDR1 and CDR2: MGHRA and YSYEKL. The CDR3 protein is CASSQEARSGAGELFF. Here the CDR3 DNA reads TGCGCCAGCAGCCAAGAAGCCAGAAGTGGCGCCGGGGAGCTGTTTTTT.

This chain connects TRBV5-1 to TRBJ2-2, with 8 positions matching TRBD1. The V and J ends lost 4 bases and 4 bases, in that order; junction bases with no gene match: 9. The CDR3 is 16 residues long. Germline CDR1 is SGHRS and CDR2 is YFSETQ. The CDR3 DNA sequence: TGCGCCAGCAGCCTACGACAGGGGAGGCGCACCGGGGAGCTGTTTTTT. Protein sequence: CASSLRQGRRTGELFF.

A single count supports this clone. The rearrangement links TRBV27 to TRBJ2-1; D gene unclear. The germline V gene encodes CDR1 MNHEY and CDR2 SMNVEV (reference sequence). CDR3 length equals 15 residues. Trimming took 5 bases from V and 5 from J, leaving 16 bases between them. CDR3 DNA: TGTGCCAGCAGTCCCCGTTCCCTACCTAACAATGAGCAGTTCTTC. This codes for CASSPRSLPNNEQFF.

This clone was counted a few times. This chain connects TRBV6-5 to TRBJ2-1; D may be TRBD1 or TRBD2 (7 bases each). Trimming removed 7 bases from V and 4 bases from J, with 11 bases in between. CDR1 and CDR2 (germline): MNHEY, SVGAGI. The CDR3 runs 13 residues. CDR3 protein: CASKRDRYNEQFF. For the CDR3, the DNA is TGTGCCAGCAAGCGGGACAGATACAATGAGCAGTTCTTC.

The J gene is TRBJ2-3, the V gene TRBV7-2, with D tentatively TRBD1 or TRBD2 (5 bases each). This CDR3 has 14 residues. V gave up 0 bases and J gave up 5 bases, with 9 bases separating them. From germline, CDR1 is SGHTA and CDR2 FQGNSA. Here the CDR3 DNA reads TGTGCCAGCAGCTTAGCCCCGGGGCAAGATACGCAGTATTTT. Translation: CASSLAPGQDTQYF.

The gene calls are TRBV5-1 and TRBJ2-1; 7 bases map to TRBD2. The CDR3 contains 11 residues. V dropped 7 bases and J dropped 8; count of bases not matched to a gene: 3. Germline CDR1 is SGHRS and CDR2 is YFSETQ. CDR3 sequence reads: CASRTSDEQFF. In DNA, the CDR3 is TGCGCCAGCCGTACTAGCGATGAGCAGTTCTTC.

The chain employs TRBV10-1 and TRBJ2-2; D is uncertain. The CDR3 contains 11 residues. Trimming stripped 8 bases from V and 1 base from J, with 2 bases between. Germline V CDR1 and CDR2: WNHNN, SYGVQD (reference sequence). The CDR3 bases are TGCGCCAGCGGGAACACCGGGGAGCTGTTTTTT. It specifies CASGNTGELFF.

The chain links TRBV9 to TRBJ1-3; D is uncertain. Germline V gene sequence: CDR1 SGDLS, CDR2 YYNGEE. The CDR3 extends over 15 amino acids. V was pared by 0 bases and J by 0 bases, with 7 bases between. The CDR3 DNA sequence: TGTGCCAGCAGCGTAGCGGACCGCTCTGGAAACACCATATATTTT. Its translation: CASSVADRSGNTIYF.

Only one count was recorded for this clone. V gene TRBV5-5 combines with J gene TRBJ2-1, with 10 bases fitting TRBD2. The CDR3 runs 18 residues. V lost 3 bases, J lost 2 bases, and 11 bases stayed unmatched. From germline, CDR1 is SGHKS and CDR2 YYEKEE (reference sequence). The CDR3 is CASSSLTSGLTPYNEQFF. The CDR3 DNA is TGTGCCAGCAGCTCCCTGACTAGCGGGTTAACTCCCTACAATGAGCAGTTCTTC.

The V gene is TRBV18, the J gene TRBJ2-7, with D possibly being TRBD2 (5 bases). CDR1 is KGHSH and CDR2 is LQKENI in the germline V gene. Trimming took off 3 bases at V and 2 bases at J, with 11 bases between the two ends. CDR3 length equals 14 residues. The CDR3: CASSPDSVPYEQYF. The CDR3 coding sequence is TGTGCCAGCTCACCGGATAGCGTCCCCTACGAGCAGTACTTC.

This chain uses TRBV5-1 with TRBJ1-1, with a possible D match to TRBD1 (6 bases). Deletions cut 0 bases from V and 2 bases from J, with 14 bases between. Germline V gives CDR1 SGHRS, CDR2 YFSETQ. The CDR3 covers 16 residues. In DNA form, the CDR3 reads TGCGCCAGCAGCTTGGGCAGGGCAGGGGCCAACACTGAAGCTTTCTTT. Residues: CASSLGRAGANTEAFF.

J is TRBJ2-5 and V is TRBV27; no definite D call. Germline-derived CDR1 and CDR2 are MNHEY and SMNVEV (reference sequence). V was cut by 8 bases and J by 5 bases, with 9 bases left in between. CDR3 size: 11 residues. The CDR3 coding sequence is TGTGCCAGCGGACCGTACGAGACCCAGTACTTC. Translated, it gives CASGPYETQYF.

V gene TRBV10-3 combines with J gene TRBJ1-5; 9 positions match TRBD1. Germline V gene data show CDR1 as ENHRY and CDR2 as SYGVKD. The CDR3 extends over 13 amino acids. Trimming cost V 10 bases and J 7 bases; bases outside gene matches: 8. CDR3 in amino acids: CATQQGAGQPQHF. CDR3 in DNA: TGTGCCACACAACAGGGGGCAGGGCAGCCCCAGCATTTT.

The chain links TRBV19 to TRBJ1-2; D remains ambiguous. Germline V gene lookup returns CDR1 LNHDA and CDR2 SQIVND (reference sequence). The CDR3 loop spans 15 amino acids. Deletions cut 5 bases from V and 2 bases from J, with 15 bases between. Here the CDR3 reads CASSVKPGLNYGYTF. The CDR3 bases are TGTGCCAGTAGTGTTAAACCGGGTCTCAACTATGGCTACACCTTC.

This chain connects TRBV5-1 to TRBJ1-6; perhaps TRBD1 as D (5 bases). V was shortened by 0 bases and J by 7 bases, with 11 bases between the two germline ends. Per germline, CDR1 SGHRS and CDR2 YFSETQ. This CDR3 has 15 amino acids. This CDR3 is CASSLEQAINSPLHF. CDR3 bases: TGCGCCAGCAGCTTGGAACAGGCCATAAATTCACCCCTCCACTTT.

The rearrangement uses TRBV5-5 and TRBJ2-7; D ambiguous. Germline-derived CDR1 and CDR2 are SGHKS and YYEKEE (reference sequence). Trimming took off 3 bases at V and 2 bases at J, with 6 bases between the two ends. The CDR3 runs to 12 residues. The DNA for the CDR3 is TGTGCCAGCAGCTACACTACCTACGAGCAGTACTTC. Translation gives CASSYTTYEQYF.

The V and J genes are TRBV6-5 and TRBJ1-1; D gene unclear. V gave up 6 bases and J gave up 5 bases, with 19 bases separating them. CDR3 length equals 15 residues. Germline values: CDR1 MNHEY, CDR2 SVGAGI. The DNA for the CDR3 is TGTGCCAGCAGCCGCACCCCGACTGCTGGGACTGAAGCTTTCTTT. It translates to CASSRTPTAGTEAFF.